This T cell receptor beta chain is drawn from a study of cytomegalovirus exposure and HLA in healthy donors. Only in-frame clones appear in the TCRdb table, and some are missing; sequencing was by immunoSEQ multiplex PCR. The profile shows 120,000 to 150,000 clones, 85% to 90% of them singletons. After removal of 6 bases from V and 8 bases from J, the junction contained 13 bases not matched to a gene. This CDR3 has 15 amino acids. Germline loops: CDR1 MNHEY, CDR2 SMNVEV (reference sequence). The chain carries TRBV27 and TRBJ2-4; 7 bases line up with TRBD2. This TCR was recovered from a man between 18 and 35 years old in good health and CMV-seronegative. The sample taken for sequencing was PBMCs. In DNA form, the CDR3 reads TGTGCCAGCAGAGATGCGGGAGTCGGTTGGGACATTCAGTACTTC. Translated: CASRDAGVGWDIQYF.